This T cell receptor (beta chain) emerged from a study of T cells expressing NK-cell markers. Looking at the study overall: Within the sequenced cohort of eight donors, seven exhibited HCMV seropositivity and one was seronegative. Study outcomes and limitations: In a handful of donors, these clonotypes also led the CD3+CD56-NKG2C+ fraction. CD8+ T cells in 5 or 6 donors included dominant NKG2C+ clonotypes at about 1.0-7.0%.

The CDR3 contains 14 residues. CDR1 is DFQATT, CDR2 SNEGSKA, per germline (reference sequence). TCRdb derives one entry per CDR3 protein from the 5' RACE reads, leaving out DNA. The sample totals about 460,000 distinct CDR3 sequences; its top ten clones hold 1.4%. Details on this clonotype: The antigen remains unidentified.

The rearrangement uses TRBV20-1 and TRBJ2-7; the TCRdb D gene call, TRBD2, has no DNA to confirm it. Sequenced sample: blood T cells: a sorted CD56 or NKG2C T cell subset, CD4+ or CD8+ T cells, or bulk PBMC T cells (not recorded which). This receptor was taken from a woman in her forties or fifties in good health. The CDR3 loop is CSARKGSNPRQQYF.